The clone carrying this TCR beta chain was observed many times. The data originate from a study of regulatory T cells in long-lasting Graves disease. Time point: newly diagnosed GD, antithyroid drugs for less than 3 months. There was RNA extracted from PBMCs, and the TCR library was made from it. V dropped 0 bases and J dropped 8 bases, with 25 bases sitting between them. The CDR3 is 17 amino acids. CDR1 and CDR2 (germline): DFQATT, SNEGSKA (reference sequence). CDR3 regions were amplified by Arm-PCR using iRepertoire HTBI primers to build TCR beta libraries. TCRdb re-called the multiplex PCR reads with MiXCR, one entry per CDR3 protein. The repertoire includes hundreds of thousands of distinct CDR3 sequences, roughly 15% of them detected once, and under 20% sits in the top ten. The data were also submitted as part of a second study, on T cells in Graves' hyperthyroidism and ophthalmopathy.

The TCR originated in a woman aged 25 to 39 with Graves disease. Sample: peripheral blood mononuclear cells (PBMCs), taken at new diagnosis, from a patient treated with antithyroid drugs. The rearrangement joins TRBV20-1 to TRBJ1-2, with D possibly being TRBD1 (6 bases). The CDR3 nucleotides are TGCAGTGCTAGAGATGTGGCAGGGCGTACAGGGTTGGGCGGCTACACCTTC. Its translation: CSARDVAGRTGLGGYTF.